The TCR beta chain described here comes from a study of cytotoxic CD8 clonotypes in ibrutinib-treated CLL. A single count supports this clone. The antigen is not known. One end of the junction fails to match germline, which may point to a read error. Measured with immunoSEQ multiplex PCR; TCRdb has only the in-frame clones, and not every one. The table shows more than 200,000 clones, with approximately 79% occurring only once. Looked up from germline, CDR1 is SSHAT and CDR2 is FNYEAQ (reference sequence). The CDR3 contains 16 residues. Study observations and caveats: Clonality correlated strongly with circulating CD8+ T cells and exceeded age-matched healthy donors at baseline.

The sample was PBMCs, taken after 12 months of ibrutinib treatment. J is TRBJ2-1 and V is TRBV7-7, with TRBD2 matching 8 bases. This receptor was obtained from a human donor with chronic lymphocytic leukemia. The CDR3 DNA is TGTGCTAGCAGCTTAGGTCCGCGGGGGGACTACAATGAGCAGTTCTTC. Translating gives CASSLGPRGDYNEQFF.